This entry concerns a single TCR beta chain. As yet, its antigen is unknown. From germline, CDR1 is WSHSY and CDR2 SAAADI. Trimming at V came to 7 bases and at J to 5 bases, leaving 10 bases not matched to a gene. The CDR3 covers 14 residues. This record belongs to a study of T cell responses to AZD1222 COVID-19 vaccine. Study results and limitations: Across the whole spike, CD4 TCRs peaked at regions 160-218 and 743-854. Clonal diversity may have been underestimated, and the donors were mostly white British, with more females than males. Baseline antibody screening turned up just a handful of seropositive AZD1222 recipients.

Clones were sequenced by immunoSEQ multiplex PCR, and TCRdb holds only the in-frame ones, with some missing. The table lists about 140,000 clones, 70% to 90% of them singletons, with about 7.9% in the top ten. V usage is TRBV10-2 and J usage is TRBJ2-5, with TRBD1 matching 7 bases. Sequencing was performed on peripheral blood, taken 28 days after the second dose of the MenACWY control vaccine. This receptor was taken from an adult who received the MenACWY meningococcal vaccine as a control. This CDR3 reads CASIPDRDGETQYF. The CDR3 DNA follows: TGCGCCAGCATCCCTGACAGGGACGGGGAGACCCAGTACTTC.